The 28 T cell receptor beta chains below were found in one sample sequenced in a study of sequential checkpoint blockade in melanoma. Stated treatment: randomized to nivolumab then ipilimumab (arm A) or the reverse (arm B). Data came from immunoSEQ multiplex PCR; TCRdb stores just in-frame clones and leaves some out. This repertoire shows about 22,000 clones, around 75% found once; its top ten account for 27%. Material: CD8+ T cells sorted from blood (inferred from file names), obtained from a patient given nivolumab and ipilimumab in sequence. These TCRs come from a human donor with melanoma.

The V call is TRBV27, the J call TRBJ2-1, with D tentatively TRBD2 (5 bases). The CDR3 loop spans 14 amino acids. Germline V CDR1 and CDR2: MNHEY, SMNVEV (reference sequence). Trimming took 8 bases from V and 0 from J, leaving 11 bases between them. CDR3 DNA: TGTGCCAGCCAAACGGGGAGCTCCTACAATGAGCAGTTCTTC. Amino acid sequence: CASQTGSSYNEQFF.

The chain joins TRBV11-2 to TRBJ1-2, with a tentative D call TRBD1 (5 bases). The CDR3 consists of 14 residues. Germline CDR1 is SGHAT and CDR2 is FQNNGV. Trimming stripped 1 base from V and 6 bases from J, with 12 bases between. CDR3 in DNA: TGTGCCAGCAGCTTAGCAGGGAATCGACATGGCTACACCTTC. This codes for CASSLAGNRHGYTF.

The chain carries TRBV27 and TRBJ2-7; D is possibly TRBD2 (6 bases). The germline gives CDR1 MNHEY, CDR2 SMNVEV (reference sequence). The CDR3 covers 13 residues. Deletions cut 3 bases from V and 5 bases from J, with 11 bases between. In DNA, the CDR3 is TGTGCCAGCAGTTTTGGTGGGGGGAACGAGCAGTACTTC. Translation gives CASSFGGGNEQYF.

CDR3 sequence reads: CASSKGQGHEQYF. The CDR3 bases are TGCGCCAGCAGCAAGGGACAGGGCCACGAGCAGTACTTC. This chain links TRBV4-3 with TRBJ2-7; 9 bases map to TRBD1. The junction had 4 bases not matched to a gene; V was cut back by 5 bases and J by 5 bases. CDR1 LGHNA and CDR2 YSLEER come from the germline V gene. CDR3 length: 13 amino acids.

V is TRBV2 and J is TRBJ1-1; D not resolved. The CDR3 totals 13 residues. The germline V gene has CDR1 SNHLY and CDR2 FYNNEI. The germline V and J ends were trimmed by 2 bases and 4 bases, with 8 bases remaining between them. The CDR3 is CASSEPMRTEAFF. Written as DNA, the CDR3 is TGTGCCAGCAGTGAACCGATGCGCACTGAAGCTTTCTTT.

This clone was recorded once. This rearrangement joins TRBV5-6 to TRBJ2-3; unclear D gene. The CDR3 totals 12 residues. Trimming left V 4 bases short and J 4 bases short, with 7 bases between. Germline V gives CDR1 SGHDT, CDR2 YYEEEE. The CDR3 here is CASSPSSDTQYF. The CDR3 coding sequence is TGTGCCAGCAGCCCCTCCTCAGATACGCAGTATTTT.

This rearrangement joins TRBV14 to TRBJ1-1; TRBD1 aligns across 7 bases. The CDR3 consists of 14 residues. Germline V lookup: CDR1 SGHDN, CDR2 FVKESK. The junction had 3 bases not matched to a gene; V was cut back by 5 bases and J by 0 bases. The CDR3 sequence: CASSLDRVNTEAFF. The CDR3 nucleotides are TGTGCCAGCAGCTTAGACAGGGTGAACACTGAAGCTTTCTTT.

The rearrangement uses TRBV27 and TRBJ2-7, with a possible D match to TRBD2 (5 bases). The CDR3 totals 16 residues. The germline V and J ends were trimmed by 6 bases and 0 bases, with 18 bases remaining between them. CDR1 is MNHEY and CDR2 is SMNVEV in the germline V gene (reference sequence). For the CDR3, the DNA is TGTGCCAGCAGCTCAGGACCGGGATGGACCTCCTACGAGCAGTACTTC. This encodes CASSSGPGWTSYEQYF.

This sequence joins TRBV5-1 and TRBJ2-1, with 15 bases matching TRBD2. The CDR3 totals 14 residues. The germline CDR1 and CDR2 sequences are SGHRS and YFSETQ. V dropped 5 bases and J dropped 9; count of bases not matched to a gene: 3. In DNA, the CDR3 is TGCGCCAGCAGACGGACTAGCGGGAGGGGTGAGCAGTTCTTC. Protein sequence: CASRRTSGRGEQFF.

The V call is TRBV27, the J call TRBJ1-1, with 8 bases identical to TRBD1. Trimming at V came to 4 bases and at J to 1 base, leaving 2 bases not matched to a gene. The CDR3 has 14 amino acids. Per germline, CDR1 MNHEY and CDR2 SMNVEV (reference sequence). The CDR3 here is CASSWTGRNTEAFF. The DNA for the CDR3 is TGTGCCAGCAGTTGGACAGGGAGGAACACTGAAGCTTTCTTT.

The DNA of the CDR3 is TGTGCCAGCAGCGTAGTTTCGGCGGGGGGGCCAGATACGCAGTATTTT. This gives the protein CASSVVSAGGPDTQYF. The gene calls are TRBV9 and TRBJ2-3, with TRBD2 matching over 9 bases. V dropped 0 bases and J dropped 4; count of bases not matched to a gene: 6. CDR3 length: 16 amino acids. CDR1 and CDR2 from the germline V gene are SGDLS and YYNGEE.

CDR3 sequence reads: CASSPIGGAPYEQYF. The CDR3 DNA is TGTGCCAGCAGTCCCATTGGGGGGGCGCCCTACGAGCAGTACTTC. V gene TRBV27 combines with J gene TRBJ2-5; the D gene is possibly TRBD2 (7 bases). The DNA matches TRBJ2-7 better at its end, which makes the J call doubtful. CDR3 length equals 15 residues. In germline, CDR1 is MNHEY, CDR2 SMNVEV (reference sequence).

The chain carries TRBV7-9 and TRBJ1-4; 7 nucleotides line up with TRBD1. Per the germline V gene, CDR1 is SEHNR and CDR2 is FQNEAQ (reference sequence). Germline trimming cut 5 bases from V and 5 bases from J; bases unmatched to any gene: 8. This CDR3 is 15 amino acids long. This CDR3 reads CASSPRDRRNEKLFF. CDR3 DNA sequence: TGTGCCAGCAGCCCACGGGACAGACGGAATGAAAAACTGTTTTTT.

This clone was picked up a small number of times. This sequence joins TRBV7-9 and TRBJ2-7; possibly TRBD2 for D (7 bases). V dropped 4 bases and J dropped 3 bases, with 19 bases sitting between them. The CDR3 runs 16 residues. Germline-derived CDR1 and CDR2 are SEHNR and FQNEAQ (reference sequence). The CDR3 here is CASSSSVREGGYEQYF. The CDR3 coding sequence is TGTGCCAGCAGCTCATCCGTCAGGGAGGGGGGCTACGAGCAGTACTTC.

The chain is built from TRBV28 and TRBJ2-7, with 11 bases that match TRBD2. Looked up from germline, CDR1 is MDHEN and CDR2 is SYDVKM. The CDR3 consists of 14 residues. Unmatched junction bases numbered 5, after V lost 6 bases and J lost 4 bases. CDR3 sequence (DNA): TGTGCCAGCAGAAGTAGCGGGAGGGTGTACGAGCAGTACTTC. Protein product: CASRSSGRVYEQYF.

The rearrangement joins TRBV2 to TRBJ2-1, with a possible D match to TRBD2 (6 bases). The CDR3 contains 14 residues. CDR1 and CDR2 from the germline V gene are SNHLY and FYNNEI. The V gene lost 10 bases and the J gene lost 0 bases, with 13 bases spanning the gap. The CDR3 region has the DNA TGTGCCACAACCCGGGACTCCTCCTACAATGAGCAGTTCTTC. This encodes CATTRDSSYNEQFF.

The chain combines TRBV23-1 with TRBJ2-5; 7 bases fit TRBD1. TRBV23-1 is labeled an ORF, and its function is uncertain. The CDR3 contains 15 residues. V was clipped by 3 bases and J by 3 bases; unmatched bases: 7. The CDR3 region has the DNA TGCGCCAGCAGTCATCAACCGGGACAGAAAGAGACCCAGTACTTC. Its translation is CASSHQPGQKETQYF.

A few counts support this clone. The chain is built from TRBV10-3 and TRBJ2-1, with D possibly matching TRBD2 (8 bases). This CDR3 comprises 17 residues. The V gene lost 3 bases and the J gene lost 4 bases, with 19 bases spanning the gap. The germline V gene encodes CDR1 ENHRY and CDR2 SYGVKD. Written as DNA, the CDR3 is TGTGCCATCAGTGACCCCGGGAGGGGGCCCGATTACAATGAGCAGTTCTTC. This encodes CAISDPGRGPDYNEQFF.

The chain is built from TRBV6-5 and TRBJ1-6; D may be TRBD1 (6 bases). V lost 6 bases and J 9 bases, leaving 15 bases between the germline ends. This CDR3 contains 14 residues. Germline V gene lookup returns CDR1 MNHEY and CDR2 SVGAGI. CDR3 nucleotide sequence: TGTGCCAGCAGGACGGGGGGGGCCGGTTCACCCCTCCACTTT. The encoded protein is CASRTGGAGSPLHF.

The genes are TRBV4-3 and TRBJ2-2, with no clear D. The length of the CDR3 is 13 residues. Trimming cost V 4 bases and J 0 bases, with 3 bases left between them. CDR1 and CDR2 from the germline V gene are LGHNA and YSLEER. In DNA, the CDR3 is TGCGCCAGCAGCCCTCCGAACACCGGGGAGCTGTTTTTT. It specifies CASSPPNTGELFF.

The chain is built from TRBV28 and TRBJ1-2, with 7 bases aligning to TRBD1. Unmatched junction bases numbered 15, after V lost 6 bases and J lost 5 bases. The CDR3 is made up of 16 amino acids. CDR1 and CDR2 from the germline V gene are MDHEN and SYDVKM. CDR3 bases: TGTGCCAGCAGCTTAGCCGGACGGGACAGTTCATATGGCTACACCTTC. Protein sequence: CASSLAGRDSSYGYTF.

The chain employs TRBV7-9 and TRBJ2-7; D is unresolved. Trimming cost V 2 bases and J 7 bases, with 9 bases left between them. Per germline, CDR1 SEHNR and CDR2 FQNEAQ (reference sequence). The CDR3 loop spans 12 amino acids. For the CDR3, the DNA is TGTGCCAGCAGCTTAAGCCAGGAAGAGCAGTACTTC. Its protein is CASSLSQEEQYF.

The chain joins TRBV9 to TRBJ1-2; D is ambiguous. This CDR3 comprises 12 residues. V lost 0 bases and J lost 8, with 8 bases in between. Germline CDR1 SGDLS, CDR2 YYNGEE. The CDR3 here is CASSVAGYGYTF. The CDR3 bases are TGTGCCAGCAGCGTAGCGGGTTACGGCTACACCTTC.

The rearrangement uses TRBV4-3 and TRBJ1-1; D possibly corresponds to TRBD1 (5 bases). Germline V gene data show CDR1 as LGHNA and CDR2 as YSLEER. Trimming cost V 0 bases and J 1 base, with 18 bases left between them. The CDR3 has 18 residues. CDR3 nucleotides: TGCGCCAGCAGCCAAGATATTGTTGGTGGACACAAGAACACTGAAGCTTTCTTT. Translation: CASSQDIVGGHKNTEAFF.

The chain couples TRBV7-9 to TRBJ2-7, with TRBD1 as a possible D gene (6 bases). The CDR3 extends over 14 amino acids. Germline lookup yields CDR1 SEHNR and CDR2 FQNEAQ (reference sequence). V was shortened by 1 base and J by 2 bases, with 9 bases between the two germline ends. CDR3 bases: TGTGCCAGCAGCTTAGATGCAGGGGCCTACGAGCAGTACTTC. This codes for CASSLDAGAYEQYF.

This clone is a singleton in its sample. The chain employs TRBV4-3 and TRBJ2-7; maybe TRBD1 (6 bases). Germline lookup yields CDR1 LGHNA and CDR2 YSLEER. V was pared by 0 bases and J by 3 bases, with 9 bases between. This CDR3 spans 14 amino acids. The CDR3 here is CASSQDADSYEQYF. CDR3 nucleotides: TGCGCCAGCAGCCAAGATGCGGACAGCTACGAGCAGTACTTC.

The chain joins TRBV28 to TRBJ1-2; D is uncertain. This CDR3 comprises 14 residues. CDR1 is MDHEN and CDR2 is SYDVKM in the germline V gene. Trimming shortened V by 3 bases and J by 4 bases, and 12 bases separated the two germline ends. CDR3 DNA: TGTGCCAGCAGTTTCCACACGTCTGGCTATGGCTACACCTTC. It codes for CASSFHTSGYGYTF.

The chain is built from TRBV6-5 and TRBJ1-1; 7 bases line up with TRBD1. The CDR3 runs to 14 residues. Germline V lookup: CDR1 MNHEY, CDR2 SVGAGI. Trimming removed 5 bases from V and 5 bases from J; junction bases left unmatched: 8. The DNA of the CDR3 is TGTGCCAGCAGTCTAAGGGGGCGGTGGACTGAAGCTTTCTTT. Translation gives CASSLRGRWTEAFF.